Shown below are 7 T cell receptor beta chains from a single sample sequenced in a study of blood T cell repertoires in COVID-19. Data came from immunoSEQ multiplex PCR; TCRdb stores just in-frame clones and leaves some out. This table holds about 140,000 clones, 82% found once. The sequenced material came from peripheral blood. The receptors derive from a woman older than 75 with acute or convalescent COVID-19.

This chain links TRBV5-1 with TRBJ2-5; TRBD2 aligns across 11 bases. Germline V lookup: CDR1 SGHRS, CDR2 YFSETQ. CDR3 length: 16 amino acids. V trimming: 4 bases; J trimming: 1 base; junction bases outside the gene matches: 6. The CDR3 DNA follows: TGCGCCAGCAGCGTTCCGGGACTAGCGGCCCAAGAGACCCAGTACTTC. Encoded protein: CASSVPGLAAQETQYF.

This rearrangement joins TRBV21-1 to TRBJ2-2; the DNA was not used to check the table's D call, TRBD1. TRBV21-1 is shown as a pseudogene. The CDR3 has 15 amino acids. CDR3 residues: CASSKDRGKAGELFF. CDR3 coding DNA: TGTGCCAGCAGCAAGGACAGAGGGAAGGCCGGGGAGCTGTTTTTT.

The chain recombines TRBV6-6 with TRBJ1-2; D is perhaps TRBD1 (5 bases). The CDR3 has 13 amino acids. Trimming cost V 5 bases and J 4 bases, with 11 bases left between them. CDR1 MNHNY and CDR2 SVGAGI come from the germline V gene (reference sequence). The CDR3 spells CASSLDTRYGYTF. CDR3 bases: TGTGCCAGCAGTCTGGACACGCGCTATGGCTACACCTTC.

The V gene is TRBV10-3, the J gene TRBJ1-1; 8 positions agree with TRBD1. The germline V gene encodes CDR1 ENHRY and CDR2 SYGVKD. CDR3 size: 13 residues. Trimming removed 11 bases from V and 5 bases from J; junction bases left unmatched: 10. The CDR3 DNA reads TGTGCCGCACGGACAGGGATGGAGACTGAAGCTTTCTTT. Protein: CAARTGMETEAFF.

Concerning this clone: This same CDR3 is encoded by further DNA sequences in the sample. The rearrangement joins TRBV27 to TRBJ2-1; D perhaps matches TRBD1 (6 bases). CDR1 MNHEY and CDR2 SMNVEV come from the germline V gene (reference sequence). Trimming removed 0 bases from V and 9 bases from J, with 9 bases in between. This CDR3 is 13 amino acids long. The CDR3 coding sequence is TGTGCCAGCAGTTTATCTCTAGGGGGTGAGCAGTTCTTC. Translated: CASSLSLGGEQFF.

V and J are TRBV28 and TRBJ2-1; D not resolved. From germline, CDR1 is MDHEN and CDR2 SYDVKM. This CDR3 comprises 13 residues. The V end lost 7 bases, the J end lost 6 bases, and 13 bases lay between the germline ends. The CDR3 here is CASNYRNTNEQFF. As DNA, the CDR3 is TGTGCCAGCAACTATCGGAATACCAATGAGCAGTTCTTC.

CDR3 sequence: CASGWTGRETQYF. Written as DNA, the CDR3 is TGCGCCAGCGGGTGGACAGGGAGGGAGACCCAGTACTTC. The rearrangement uses TRBV5-1 and TRBJ2-5, with 8 bases that match TRBD1. The CDR3 totals 13 residues. Germline values: CDR1 SGHRS, CDR2 YFSETQ. V was pared by 7 bases and J by 5 bases, with 7 bases of the junction left unmatched.